The 13 T cell receptor beta chains below were found in one sample sequenced in a study of blood T cell repertoires in COVID-19. Clones were sequenced by immunoSEQ multiplex PCR, and TCRdb holds only the in-frame ones, with some missing. The table includes hundreds of thousands of clones, 80% to 90% detected once. Specimen: peripheral blood. Every receptor here comes from a woman in her twenties or thirties with COVID-19, enrolled during active disease.

The genes are TRBV5-1 and TRBJ2-3; 8 bases line up with TRBD2. This CDR3 spans 15 amino acids. Germline V gives CDR1 SGHRS, CDR2 YFSETQ. The V and J ends lost 4 bases and 4 bases, in that order; junction bases with no gene match: 8. CDR3 protein: CASSPLGLASDTQYF. The CDR3 DNA reads as TGCGCCAGCAGCCCCCTAGGACTAGCATCAGATACGCAGTATTTT.

CDR3 residues: CASSYEAQGLVETQYF. CDR3 nucleotide sequence: TGTGCCAGCAGTTACGAAGCCCAGGGGCTAGTGGAGACCCAGTACTTC. This chain uses TRBV6-2 or TRBV6-3 with TRBJ2-5, with D tentatively TRBD1 (6 bases). The V gene's germline CDR1 is MNHEY and CDR2 SVGEGT. Trimming shortened V by 2 bases and J by 5 bases, and 18 bases separated the two germline ends. The CDR3 covers 16 residues.

The rearrangement uses TRBV4-1 and TRBJ2-5; TRBD2 matches 9 bases. The V segment lost 0 bases and the J segment 3 bases; nucleotides outside the gene matches: 8. The CDR3 loop spans 17 amino acids. Germline lookup yields CDR1 MGHRA and CDR2 YSYEKL. CDR3 DNA sequence: TGCGCCAGCAGCCAAGAACCGGGCGGGGGGGCCAAAGAGACCCAGTACTTC. This encodes CASSQEPGGGAKETQYF.

CDR3 loop: CTSSQEERTGPTGELFF. The CDR3 nucleotides are TGCACCAGCAGCCAAGAGGAAAGGACAGGGCCAACCGGGGAGCTGTTTTTT. This chain joins TRBV1 and TRBJ2-2; the table's D call, TRBD1, was not checked against the DNA. TRBV1 is flagged as a pseudogene. This CDR3 is 17 amino acids long.

This clone has more than one count but fewer than ten. This chain joins TRBV30 and TRBJ1-6; 8 bases map to TRBD1. CDR1 is GTSNPN and CDR2 is SVGIG in the germline V gene (reference sequence). The junction had 11 bases not matched to a gene; V was cut back by 1 base and J by 9 bases. CDR3 length: 16 amino acids. CDR3 in amino acids: CAWSAFGQGRISPLHF. CDR3 sequence (DNA): TGTGCCTGGAGTGCTTTCGGACAGGGAAGGATTTCACCCCTCCACTTT.

The rearrangement links TRBV2 to TRBJ2-3; tentatively, D is TRBD1 (5 bases). Trimming stripped 3 bases from V and 0 bases from J, with 7 bases between. CDR3 size: 14 residues. Germline V gene lookup returns CDR1 SNHLY and CDR2 FYNNEI. CDR3 DNA: TGTGCCAGCAGTGACGACAGTAGCACAGATACGCAGTATTTT. Protein sequence: CASSDDSSTDTQYF. The variable domain in full, completed from reference TRBV2 and TRBJ2-3, reads EPEVTQTPSHQVTQMGQEVILRCVPISNHLYFYWYRQILGQKVEFLVSFYNNEISEKSEIFDDQFSVERPDGSNFTLKIRSTKLEDSAMYFCASSDDSSTDTQYFGPGTRLTVL.

The rearrangement links TRBV7-2 to TRBJ2-1, with D perhaps TRBD2 (7 bases). Trimming pared 5 bases from V and 3 bases from J, leaving 14 bases between. CDR3 length: 15 residues. The germline CDR1 and CDR2 sequences are SGHTA and FQGNSA. The CDR3 bases are TGTGCCAGCAGCCCTTCTAGGGGGGGCTACAATGAGCAGTTCTTC. It codes for CASSPSRGGYNEQFF. The full variable domain, with the rest looked up from reference TRBV7-2 and TRBJ2-1, is GAGVSQSPSNKVTEKGKDVELRCDPISGHTALYWYRQSLGQGLEFLIYFQGNSAPDKSGLPSDRFSAERTGGSVSTLTIQRTQQEDSAVYLCASSPSRGGYNEQFFGPGTRLTVL.

The rearrangement links TRBV5-4 to TRBJ2-5; tentatively, D is TRBD2 (5 bases). CDR1 SGHNT and CDR2 YYREEE come from the germline V gene (reference sequence). CDR3 length equals 15 residues. V shed 0 bases and J shed 1 base, with 10 bases lying between them. CDR3 sequence (DNA): TGTGCCAGCAGCTTGGCCCCGACTACCCAAGAGACCCAGTACTTC. Amino acids: CASSLAPTTQETQYF. Based on the CDR3 plus reference TRBV5-4 and TRBJ2-5, the full variable domain is ETGVTQSPTHLIKTRGQQVTLRCSSQSGHNTVSWYQQALGQGPQFIFQYYREEENGRGNFPPRFSGLQFPNYSSELNVNALELDDSALYLCASSLAPTTQETQYFGPGTRLLVL.

The CDR3: CASSSGTSLSAFDEQFF. CDR3 bases: TGTGCCAGCAGTAGCGGGACTAGCCTGAGTGCGTTCGATGAGCAGTTCTTC. V usage is TRBV28 and J usage is TRBJ2-1; 9 bases match TRBD2. The germline CDR1 and CDR2 sequences are MDHEN and SYDVKM. This CDR3 spans 17 amino acids. J lost 8 bases, V lost 5 bases, and 16 bases had no gene match.

The chain combines TRBV28 with TRBJ1-1; D not resolved. CDR3 length: 14 residues. Germline V gene data show CDR1 as MDHEN and CDR2 as SYDVKM. Trimming pared 7 bases from V and 1 base from J, leaving 13 bases between. This CDR3 reads CASTLIRRNTEAFF. The CDR3 bases are TGTGCCAGCACCCTGATACGGAGGAACACTGAAGCTTTCTTT.

Here the CDR3 DNA reads TGCGCCAGCAGCGGTCAGAACTCTGGAAACACCATATATTTT. Encoded protein: CASSGQNSGNTIYF. The chain combines TRBV5-1 with TRBJ1-3; no reliable D call. V shed 4 bases and J shed 0 bases, with 8 bases lying between them. The CDR3 runs to 14 residues. Germline CDR1 reads SGHRS; CDR2 reads YFSETQ.

V and J are TRBV6-5 and TRBJ2-7, with TRBD1 matching 7 bases. Germline V gene data show CDR1 as MNHEY and CDR2 as SVGAGI. The CDR3 covers 14 residues. The V and J ends lost 6 bases and 9 bases, in that order; junction bases with no gene match: 14. In DNA form, the CDR3 reads TGTGCCAGCAGCGGGGATAGTGGGAGACAGGGGCAGTACTTC. Translated, it gives CASSGDSGRQGQYF.

The chain employs TRBV11-3 and TRBJ2-1, with a possible D match to TRBD2 (5 bases). The CDR3 has 15 residues. V was trimmed by 1 base and J by 2 bases, leaving 9 bases between them. Per the germline V gene, CDR1 is SGHNT and CDR2 is YENEEA. In nucleotides, the CDR3 is TGTGCCAGCAGCTTAGGCGGGCTCCCCTACAATGAGCAGTTCTTC. Residues: CASSLGGLPYNEQFF. Full variable domain (remainder filled in from reference TRBV11-3 and TRBJ2-1): EAGVVQSPRYKIIEKKQPVAFWCNPISGHNTLYWYLQNLGQGPELLIRYENEEAVDDSQLPKDRFSAERLKGVDSTLKIQPAELGDSAVYLCASSLGGLPYNEQFFGPGTRLTVL.